This TCR beta chain came from a study of T cells expressing NK-cell markers. The CDR3 runs to 17 residues. The V gene's germline CDR1 is KGHSH and CDR2 LQKENI. The authors made TCR beta cDNA libraries by 5'RACE template switching. This switching added a universal primer site and UMIs. TCRdb derives one entry per CDR3 protein from the 5' RACE reads, leaving out DNA. The table counts about 260,000 distinct CDR3 sequences; about 0.4% lies in the top ten. Sequenced: blood T cells: a sorted CD56 or NKG2C T cell subset, CD4+ or CD8+ T cells, or bulk PBMC T cells (not recorded which). The TCR sequence derives from a man between 18 and 29 years old in good health. The chain carries TRBV18 and TRBJ2-1. CDR3 amino acids: CASSLNLRMGSYNEQFF.